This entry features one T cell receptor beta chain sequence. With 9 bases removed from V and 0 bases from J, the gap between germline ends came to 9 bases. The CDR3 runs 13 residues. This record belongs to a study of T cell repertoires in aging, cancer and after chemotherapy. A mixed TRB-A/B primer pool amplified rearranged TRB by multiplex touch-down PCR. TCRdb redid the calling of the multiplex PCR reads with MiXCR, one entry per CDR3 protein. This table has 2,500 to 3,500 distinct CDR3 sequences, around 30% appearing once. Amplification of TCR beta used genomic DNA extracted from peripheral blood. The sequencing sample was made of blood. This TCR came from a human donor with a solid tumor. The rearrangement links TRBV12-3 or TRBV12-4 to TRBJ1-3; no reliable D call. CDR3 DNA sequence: TGTGCCAGTAACCCAGTCTCTGGAAACACCATATATTTT. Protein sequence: CASNPVSGNTIYF.